This T cell receptor beta chain was obtained from a study of T cell changes during pregnancy in multiple sclerosis. The CDR3 is 15 amino acids. Trimming at V came to 8 bases and at J to 7 bases, leaving 16 bases not matched to a gene. Per germline, CDR1 SNHLY and CDR2 FYNNEI. The table came from immunoSEQ multiplex PCR; TCRdb's copy has only in-frame clones and leaves some out. The data hold around 30,000 clones, with under 90% observed a single time. The chain carries TRBV2 and TRBJ1-1; TRBD1 matches 7 bases. This sample comprised CD8+ T cells from peripheral blood mononuclear cells, obtained after pregnancy. The sequence derives from a female donor with multiple sclerosis, enrolled in a pregnancy study. The CDR3, as DNA: TGTGCCAGCCGCACTCTTCGGACAGGACCTATTGAAGCTTTCTTT. Encoded protein: CASRTLRTGPIEAFF.